These 7 T cell receptor beta chains were sequenced from one sample in a study of molecular identifiers for immune sequencing clone quantification. TCRdb independently ran MiXCR on the PCR reads; one entry per CDR3 protein. The profile shows some 96,000 distinct CDR3 sequences, more than 20% of them singletons. The source material was naive CD8+ T cells from blood, with Jurkat cell RNA spiked in. The sample's subset: FACS-sorted CD8+CD4-CCR7+CD45RA+ naive T cells. The source is a human donor in good health. Some libraries in this study had Jurkat cell RNA spiked in.

This clonotype occurred many times. The rearrangement links TRBV6-2 or TRBV6-3 to TRBJ2-3; TRBD2 matches 12 bases. Losses at the gene ends were 6 bases for V and 5 bases for J; bases not matched to a gene: 9. This CDR3 is built from 16 residues. In germline, CDR1 is MNHEY, CDR2 SVGEGT. The CDR3 nucleotides read TGTGCCAGCAGCCAACTAGCGGGGGGTCTAGGAGATACGCAGTATTTT. It yields the protein CASSQLAGGLGDTQYF.

This clonotype showed up many times. This chain connects TRBV12-3 or TRBV12-4 to TRBJ2-3; 9 positions match TRBD2. Unmatched junction bases numbered 7, after V lost 7 bases and J lost 5 bases. CDR3 length equals 14 residues. CDR3 loop: CASKTSGLKDTQYF. The DNA of the CDR3 is TGTGCCAGCAAAACTAGCGGGTTGAAAGATACGCAGTATTTT.

This clonotype has at least ten counts. This chain joins TRBV19 and TRBJ2-3; TRBD2 matches at 8 bases. The germline CDR1 and CDR2 sequences are LNHDA and SQIVND (reference sequence). Losses at the gene ends were 3 bases for V and 2 bases for J; bases not matched to a gene: 13. This CDR3 has 18 amino acids. CDR3 coding DNA: TGTGCCAGTAGTATCCCCGGGAGGGGAGAGCGGGACACAGATACGCAGTATTTT. Residues: CASSIPGRGERDTDTQYF. The complete variable domain, with remaining parts taken from reference TRBV19 and TRBJ2-3, reads DGGITQSPKYLFRKEGQNVTLSCEQNLNHDAMYWYRQDPGQGLRLIYYSQIVNDFQKGDIAEGYSVSREKKESFPLTVTSAQKNPTAFYLCASSIPGRGERDTDTQYFGPGTRLTVL.

This clonotype appeared many times. This sequence joins TRBV5-1 and TRBJ2-5; 9 bases fit TRBD2. Trimming took 4 bases from V and 3 from J; bases not matched to a gene: 7. CDR1 SGHRS and CDR2 YFSETQ come from the germline V gene. This CDR3 comprises 15 residues. The CDR3 bases are TGCGCCAGCAGCCAGCTGGGCGGGAGGGAAGAGACCCAGTACTTC. Protein product: CASSQLGGREETQYF.

In this sample, this clonotype turned up many times. The CDR3 nucleotides read TGTGCCAGCAGTCCACAGGGGTTTTACGAGCAGTACTTC. Its protein is CASSPQGFYEQYF. The chain employs TRBV27 and TRBJ2-7; the match to TRBD1 covers 7 bases. Trimming took 5 bases from V and 4 from J; bases not matched to a gene: 5. This CDR3 is built from 13 residues. In germline, CDR1 is MNHEY, CDR2 SMNVEV (reference sequence).

This clonotype was seen more than once but under ten times. A read error is possible here, since a much larger clone lies one base away. V is TRBV27 and J is TRBJ2-7; the D gene could be TRBD1 or TRBD2 (5 bases each). The germline CDR1 and CDR2 sequences are MNHEY and SMNVEV (reference sequence). This CDR3 is 15 amino acids long. DNA of the CDR3: TGTGCCAGCAGTTTGGCCGGGACGCTCTCCTACGAGCAGTGCTTC. Amino acid sequence: CASSLAGTLSYEQCF.

The sample holds many counts of this clonotype. The gene calls are TRBV29-1 and TRBJ2-5; D remains ambiguous. V was trimmed by 3 bases and J by 1 base, leaving 24 bases between them. From germline, CDR1 is SQVTM and CDR2 ANQGSEA. CDR3 length: 18 residues. The CDR3, as DNA: TGCAGCGTTGAGAGCCCGGGTCCTTACTCCGTCTCCCAAGAGACCCAGTACTTC. Its translation: CSVESPGPYSVSQETQYF.